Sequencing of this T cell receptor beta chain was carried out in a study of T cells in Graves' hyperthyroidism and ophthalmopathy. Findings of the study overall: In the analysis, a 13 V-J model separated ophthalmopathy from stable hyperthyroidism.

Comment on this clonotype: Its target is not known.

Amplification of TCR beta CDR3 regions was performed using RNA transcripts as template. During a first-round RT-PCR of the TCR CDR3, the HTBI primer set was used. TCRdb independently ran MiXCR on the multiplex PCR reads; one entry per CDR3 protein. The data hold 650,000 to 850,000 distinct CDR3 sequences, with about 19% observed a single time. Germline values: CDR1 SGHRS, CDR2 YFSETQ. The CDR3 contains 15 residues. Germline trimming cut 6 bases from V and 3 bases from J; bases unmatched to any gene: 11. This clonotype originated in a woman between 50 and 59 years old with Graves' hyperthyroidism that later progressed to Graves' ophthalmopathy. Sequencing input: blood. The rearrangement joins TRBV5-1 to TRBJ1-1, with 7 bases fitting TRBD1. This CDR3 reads CASTLITGEHTEAFF. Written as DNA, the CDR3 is TGCGCCAGCACCCTTATCACAGGGGAACACACTGAAGCTTTCTTT.